This T cell receptor (beta chain) was captured by sequencing in a study of T cells expressing NK-cell markers. Study in general: Sorted CD3+CD56+NKG2C+, CD3+CD56+NKG2C- and CD3+CD56-NKG2C+ T cells supplied TCR beta repertoires. Most of the eight sequenced donors were classified as HCMV-seropositive, and one was classified as seronegative. Findings and caveats of the study: A few donors likewise had their CD3+CD56-NKG2C+ fraction led by these clonotypes. In several donors, dominant CD3+CD56+NKG2C+ clones formed roughly 1.0-7.5% of CD8+ cells.

Reanalyzing the 5' RACE reads, TCRdb keeps one entry per CDR3 protein, without DNA. The table lists over 100,000 distinct CDR3 sequences. In regard to this clonotype: What it recognizes is unknown.

The CDR3 runs to 14 residues. The source of this sequence is a woman between 18 and 75 years old in good health. The chain couples TRBV12-3 or TRBV12-4 to TRBJ2-5; no DNA is available, so the TRBD2 call from TCRdb remains unchecked. Sequences were obtained from blood T cells: a sorted CD56 or NKG2C T cell subset, CD4+ or CD8+ T cells, or bulk PBMC T cells (not recorded which). The CDR3 reads CASTSAGGGETQYF.